Below, 13 T cell receptor beta chains from the same sample are listed, as sequenced in a study of blood T cell repertoires in COVID-19. The repertoire was sequenced with immunoSEQ multiplex PCR; TCRdb's copy has only in-frame clones and lacks some. The table lists 180,000 or so clones, about 88% of them singletons, with roughly 0.95% in the top ten. The source material was peripheral blood. The source of these receptors is a man aged 18 to 35 with acute or convalescent COVID-19.

The chain has TRBV19 and TRBJ2-5; perhaps TRBD1 as D (6 bases). Germline CDR1 LNHDA, CDR2 SQIVND (reference sequence). The CDR3 sequence is 15 residues long. V was clipped by 5 bases and J by 0 bases, with 13 bases between them. The DNA for the CDR3 is TGTGCCAGTAGTCCCCTGGCAGGGGACCAAGAGACCCAGTACTTC. Translated, it gives CASSPLAGDQETQYF.

This clone was observed once. This rearrangement joins TRBV7-2 to TRBJ1-1, with D perhaps TRBD1 (6 bases). The CDR3 is made up of 14 amino acids. Per the germline V gene, CDR1 is SGHTA and CDR2 is FQGNSA. The V end was cut by 5 bases, the J end by 5 bases, with 15 bases between. CDR3 coding DNA: TGTGCCAGCAGCGCCCGTGAAGGGGGTACTGAAGCTTTCTTT. It translates to CASSAREGGTEAFF.

The rearrangement links TRBV19 to TRBJ1-2; D not certain. Trimming removed 4 bases at V and 10 bases at J, with 13 bases between. The CDR3 length is 12 residues. Germline lookup yields CDR1 LNHDA and CDR2 SQIVND (reference sequence). This CDR3 reads CASSTMARFYTF. In DNA, the CDR3 is TGTGCCAGTAGTACGATGGCCCGATTCTACACCTTC.

The rearrangement uses TRBV9 and TRBJ1-2, with TRBD1 identical over 8 bases. V lost 7 bases and J lost 0; bases outside the gene matches: 8. Germline CDR1 reads SGDLS; CDR2 reads YYNGEE. CDR3 length: 15 residues. Written as DNA, the CDR3 is TGTGCCAGCCAGTTAGGACAGGGACCTAACTATGGCTACACCTTC. It codes for CASQLGQGPNYGYTF.

The chain employs TRBV9 and TRBJ2-3, with 12 bases identical to TRBD2. Germline V gives CDR1 SGDLS, CDR2 YYNGEE. This CDR3 has 17 residues. The junction had 10 bases not matched to a gene; V was cut back by 3 bases and J by 5 bases. Here the CDR3 reads CASSATGLAGREDTQYF. In DNA, the CDR3 is TGTGCCAGCAGCGCAACCGGACTAGCGGGGAGGGAAGATACGCAGTATTTT.

The chain is built from TRBV12-3 or TRBV12-4 and TRBJ2-3, with D perhaps TRBD2 (7 bases). CDR3 length: 13 amino acids. Trimming removed 8 bases at V and 7 bases at J, with 16 bases between. CDR3 DNA sequence: TGTGCCAGCGCGGGGGCCGCCTCGTATACGCAGTATTTT. Residues: CASAGAASYTQYF.

The CDR3 region is CASSLLGSSYNEQFF. The CDR3 DNA is TGTGCCAGCAGCCTCCTGGGGAGCTCCTACAATGAGCAGTTCTTC. The chain has TRBV3-1 (or the pseudogene TRBV3-2) and TRBJ2-1; possibly TRBD2 for D (5 bases). Trimming stripped 4 bases from V and 0 bases from J, with 10 bases between. This CDR3 is 15 amino acids long. Germline CDR1 and CDR2: LGHDT and YNNKEL (reference sequence).

The V call is TRBV2, the J call TRBJ2-4; TRBD1 might be the D (5 bases). Germline assignment: CDR1 SNHLY and CDR2 FYNNEI. This CDR3 has 14 residues. V gave up 5 bases and J gave up 0 bases, with 8 bases separating them. CDR3 DNA sequence: TGTGCCAGCAGTCGACAGTTAGCCAAAAACATTCAGTACTTC. Encoded protein: CASSRQLAKNIQYF.

This chain uses TRBV7-3 with TRBJ2-7, with D possibly being TRBD1 (6 bases). The CDR3 is 13 residues long. From germline, CDR1 is SGHTA and CDR2 FQGTGA. With 1 base removed from V and 4 bases from J, the gap between germline ends came to 8 bases. CDR3 in DNA: TGTGCCAGCAGCTTAAATACAGGGTACGAGCAGTACTTC. This gives the protein CASSLNTGYEQYF.

This clone has a handful of counts. The CDR3 region has the DNA TGTGCCAGCAGTACCGGGATCATCCAAGAGACCCAGTACTTC. Translated, it gives CASSTGIIQETQYF. The chain recombines TRBV6-5 with TRBJ2-5, with D tentatively TRBD2 (5 bases). In germline, CDR1 is MNHEY, CDR2 SVGAGI. The V and J ends lost 5 bases and 1 base respectively, with 11 bases between them. The CDR3 length is 14 residues.

This clone was detected only a few times. This sequence joins TRBV6-6 and TRBJ2-5; 11 positions match TRBD2. Looked up from germline, CDR1 is MNHNY and CDR2 is SVGAGI (reference sequence). The CDR3 loop spans 16 amino acids. V was clipped by 8 bases and J by 5 bases; unmatched bases: 13. CDR3: CASFDSGGAVAETQYF. Here the CDR3 DNA reads TGTGCCAGCTTCGATAGCGGGGGGGCGGTAGCGGAGACCCAGTACTTC.

The V call is TRBV5-1, the J call TRBJ2-3; TRBD1 aligns across 9 bases. The CDR3 runs 18 residues. Germline V CDR1 and CDR2: SGHRS, YFSETQ. The trim removed 0 bases at V and 1 base at J, leaving 9 bases unmatched. This chain's CDR3 is CASSLGSTGGVGTDTQYF. The DNA of the CDR3 is TGCGCCAGCAGCTTGGGGTCTACAGGGGGCGTCGGCACAGATACGCAGTATTTT. The full variable domain, in which reference TRBV5-1 and TRBJ2-3 provide the parts outside the CDR3, is KAGVTQTPRYLIKTRGQQVTLSCSPISGHRSVSWYQQTPGQGLQFLFEYFSETQRNKGNFPGRFSGRQFSNSRSEMNVSTLELGDSALYLCASSLGSTGGVGTDTQYFGPGTRLTVL.

This clone came up once. The chain uses TRBV11-2 and TRBJ1-2; tentative D call: TRBD1 (6 bases). From germline, CDR1 is SGHAT and CDR2 FQNNGV. The CDR3 totals 17 residues. The V and J ends lost 2 bases and 4 bases respectively, with 20 bases between them. CDR3 protein: CASSLRPGGGGLYGYTF. The CDR3 DNA sequence: TGTGCCAGCAGCTTACGGCCTGGGGGCGGGGGGCTCTATGGCTACACCTTC.